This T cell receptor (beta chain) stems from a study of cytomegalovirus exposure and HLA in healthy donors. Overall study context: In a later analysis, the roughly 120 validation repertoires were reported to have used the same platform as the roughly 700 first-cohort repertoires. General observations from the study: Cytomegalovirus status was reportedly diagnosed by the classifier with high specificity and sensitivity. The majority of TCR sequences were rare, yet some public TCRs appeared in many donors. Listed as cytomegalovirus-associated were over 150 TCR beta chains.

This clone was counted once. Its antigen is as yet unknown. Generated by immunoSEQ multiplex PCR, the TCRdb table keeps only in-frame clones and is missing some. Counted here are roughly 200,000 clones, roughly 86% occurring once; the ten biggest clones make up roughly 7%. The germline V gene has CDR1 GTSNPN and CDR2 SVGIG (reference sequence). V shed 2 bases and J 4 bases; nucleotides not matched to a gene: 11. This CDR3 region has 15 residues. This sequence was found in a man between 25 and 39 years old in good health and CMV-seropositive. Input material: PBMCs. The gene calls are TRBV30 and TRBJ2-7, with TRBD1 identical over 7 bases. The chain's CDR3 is CAWSSIRQGNYEQYF. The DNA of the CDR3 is TGTGCCTGGAGTAGTATTCGACAGGGAAATTACGAGCAGTACTTC. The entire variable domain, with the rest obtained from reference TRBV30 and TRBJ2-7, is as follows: SQTIHQWPATLVQPVGSPLSLECTVEGTSNPNLYWYRQAAGRGLQLLFYSVGIGQISSEVPQNLSASRPQDRQFILSSKKLLLSDSGFYLCAWSSIRQGNYEQYFGPGTRLTVT.